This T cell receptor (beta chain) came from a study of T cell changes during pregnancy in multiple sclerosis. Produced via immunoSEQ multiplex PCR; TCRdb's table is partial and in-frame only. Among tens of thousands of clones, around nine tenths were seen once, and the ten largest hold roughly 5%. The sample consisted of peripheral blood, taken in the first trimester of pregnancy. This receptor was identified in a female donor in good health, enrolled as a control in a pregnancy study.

This chain's CDR3 is CASSVAGTVSSYEQYF. The CDR3 nucleotides read TGTGCCAGCAGCGTAGCTGGGACTGTAAGCTCCTACGAGCAGTACTTC. The chain uses TRBV9 and TRBJ2-7; D might be TRBD2 (6 bases). This CDR3 contains 16 residues. Trimming removed 0 bases from V and 0 bases from J, with 13 bases in between. Germline V gene data show CDR1 as SGDLS and CDR2 as YYNGEE.